These T cell receptor beta chains were read from a single sample in a study of cytomegalovirus exposure and HLA in healthy donors. The data were produced by immunoSEQ multiplex PCR, yet TCRdb's version contains in-frame clones alone and is incomplete. The sample records about 98,000 clones, around 80% being singletons. The sequencing sample was made of PBMCs. The source of these receptors is a man aged 40-49 years in good health and CMV-seronegative. CDR3s include the opening cysteine and the closing phenylalanine or tryptophan. D genes are given only for firm matches. Clone sizes are given selectively: once, few, many, or a class where the clone is expanded.

J gene: TRBJ1-6
V gene: TRBV6-5
clone size: -
D gene: -
CDR3 protein: CASSYLRAATGLHF
CDR3 DNA: TGTGCCAGCAGTTACCTTCGGGCCGCAACAGGCCTCCACTTT

J gene: TRBJ2-2
V gene: TRBV25-1
clone size: -
D gene: -
CDR3 protein: CASSDLDTGLNTGELFF
CDR3 DNA: TGTGCCAGCAGTGATTTGGACACGGGACTGAACACCGGGGAGCTGTTTTTT

J gene: TRBJ1-2
V gene: TRBV5-1
clone size: -
D gene: -
CDR3 protein: CASSLSQGKNGYTF
CDR3 DNA: TGCGCCAGCAGCTTGTCCCAGGGAAAAAATGGCTACACCTTC

J gene: TRBJ1-5
V gene: TRBV6-1
clone size: few
D gene: TRBD1
CDR3 protein: CASSVPTGVAQPQHF
CDR3 DNA: TGTGCCAGCAGTGTTCCAACAGGGGTAGCTCAGCCCCAGCATTTT

J gene: TRBJ2-7
V gene: TRBV18
clone size: few
D gene: TRBD1
CDR3 protein: CASSPGDRGSPGEQYF
CDR3 DNA: TGTGCCAGCTCACCAGGGGACAGGGGATCTCCGGGCGAGCAGTACTTC

J gene: TRBJ2-7
V gene: TRBV6-6
clone size: -
D gene: -
CDR3 protein: CASSYVEYEQYF
CDR3 DNA: TGTGCCAGCAGTTACGTGGAGTACGAGCAGTACTTC

J gene: TRBJ2-1
V gene: TRBV7-8
clone size: -
D gene: -
CDR3 protein: CASSPKWEDNEQFF
CDR3 DNA: TGTGCCAGCAGCCCCAAGTGGGAGGACAATGAGCAGTTCTTC

J gene: TRBJ2-2
V gene: TRBV2
clone size: -
D gene: TRBD1
CDR3 protein: CASGGTGFGELFF
CDR3 DNA: TGTGCCAGCGGGGGGACAGGGTTCGGGGAGCTGTTTTTT

J gene: TRBJ2-1
V gene: TRBV5-4
clone size: -
D gene: -
CDR3 protein: CASSLEGGSSYNEQFF
CDR3 DNA: TGTGCCAGCAGCTTGGAAGGCGGTTCCTCCTACAATGAGCAGTTCTTC

J gene: TRBJ1-1
V gene: TRBV7-8
clone size: -
D gene: TRBD1
CDR3 protein: CASSTLDRVNTEAFF
CDR3 DNA: TGTGCCAGCAGCACATTAGACAGGGTGAACACTGAAGCTTTCTTT

J gene: TRBJ1-3
V gene: TRBV6-1
clone size: -
D gene: -
CDR3 protein: CASSVTTGSGNTIYF
CDR3 DNA: TGTGCCAGCAGTGTAACGACAGGATCAGGAAACACCATATATTTT

J gene: TRBJ2-1
V gene: TRBV9
clone size: -
D gene: TRBD2
CDR3 protein: CASSGSGTPYNEQFF
CDR3 DNA: TGTGCCAGCAGCGGTAGCGGGACCCCCTACAATGAGCAGTTCTTC

J gene: TRBJ2-1
V gene: TRBV18
clone size: once
D gene: -
CDR3 protein: CASSRPRDSYEQFF
CDR3 DNA: TGTGCCAGCTCACGTCCGAGGGACTCATATGAGCAGTTCTTC